Each of the 18 T cell receptor beta chains below was sequenced from the same sample in a study of T cell responses to AZD1222 COVID-19 vaccine. Assay: immunoSEQ multiplex PCR; the TCRdb copy retains only in-frame clones and omits some. The sample has some 180,000 clones, more than 90% seen once. The sample consisted of peripheral blood, taken on day 0 of AZD1222 vaccination. The receptors derive from an adult in good health.

Concerning this clone itself: Other DNA sequences of this sample code for an identical CDR3. J is TRBJ1-1 and V is TRBV19; D gene uncertain. Per the germline V gene, CDR1 is LNHDA and CDR2 is SQIVND (reference sequence). This CDR3 has 12 amino acids. V shed 3 bases and J shed 4 bases, with 6 bases lying between them. CDR3 protein: CASSIYGTEAFF. Written as DNA, the CDR3 is TGTGCCAGTAGTATCTACGGCACTGAAGCTTTCTTT.

This rearrangement joins TRBV5-1 to TRBJ1-4, with 10 nucleotides matching TRBD1. Germline CDR1 SGHRS, CDR2 YFSETQ. There are 18 residues in the CDR3. The V gene end was trimmed by 3 bases and the J gene end by 0 bases; junction bases not matched to a gene: 8. The CDR3 here is CASSSRRDRGATNEKLFF. CDR3 DNA: TGCGCCAGCAGCTCGAGAAGGGACAGGGGTGCAACTAATGAAAAACTGTTTTTT. The full variable domain, completed using reference TRBV5-1 and TRBJ1-4, is KAGVTQTPRYLIKTRGQQVTLSCSPISGHRSVSWYQQTPGQGLQFLFEYFSETQRNKGNFPGRFSGRQFSNSRSEMNVSTLELGDSALYLCASSSRRDRGATNEKLFFGSGTQLSVL.

On this clone itself: The same CDR3 can be traced to other DNA sequences in this sample. This rearrangement joins TRBV5-5 to TRBJ1-2, with 7 bases aligning to TRBD1. Unmatched junction bases numbered 3, after V lost 2 bases and J lost 8 bases. Germline values: CDR1 SGHKS, CDR2 YYEKEE (reference sequence). The CDR3 consists of 12 residues. The CDR3 nucleotides are TGTGCCAGCAGCTTCACAGGGGCCGGCTACACCTTC. Amino acids: CASSFTGAGYTF.

The CDR3 bases are TGTGCCAGCTCACCATCAAGGGACAGCAATCAGCCCCAGCATTTT. Protein sequence: CASSPSRDSNQPQHF. The V and J genes are TRBV18 and TRBJ1-5, with D maybe TRBD1 (5 bases). CDR1 and CDR2 (germline): KGHSH, LQKENI. This CDR3 contains 15 residues. V lost 2 bases and J 1 base, leaving 9 bases between the germline ends.

This chain connects TRBV5-6 to TRBJ1-6; D gene uncertain. CDR1 and CDR2 (germline): SGHDT, YYEEEE. With 4 bases removed from V and 5 bases from J, the gap between germline ends came to 16 bases. The CDR3 is 16 amino acids. CDR3 nucleotide sequence: TGTGCCAGCAGCCTAGGTTTCGGGTTGGATAATTCACCCCTCCACTTT. Amino acids: CASSLGFGLDNSPLHF.

J is TRBJ2-7 and V is TRBV5-4; D gene ambiguous. The V gene lost 2 bases and the J gene lost 0 bases, with 9 bases spanning the gap. Per the germline V gene, CDR1 is SGHNT and CDR2 is YYREEE (reference sequence). CDR3 length: 14 residues. The CDR3, as DNA: TGTGCCAGCAGCTTTCCAGGCAGCTCCTACGAGCAGTACTTC. It encodes CASSFPGSSYEQYF.

The chain joins TRBV18 to TRBJ2-5; D ambiguous. V was cut by 2 bases and J by 5 bases, with 9 bases left in between. CDR3 length equals 13 residues. CDR1 and CDR2 (germline): KGHSH, LQKENI. The CDR3 reads CASSPGVGETQYF. CDR3 DNA: TGTGCCAGCTCACCAGGGGTCGGGGAGACCCAGTACTTC.

This clone has more than one count but fewer than ten. Other nucleotide sequences in the sample specify the same CDR3. The V gene is TRBV7-2, the J gene TRBJ1-2, with a weak D call TRBD1 (6 bases). This CDR3 is built from 13 residues. V lost 5 bases to trimming and J lost 4 bases, with 11 bases between them. From germline, CDR1 is SGHTA and CDR2 FQGNSA. CDR3 sequence: CASSVQGRYGYTF. The CDR3 nucleotides are TGTGCCAGCAGCGTACAGGGTCGCTATGGCTACACCTTC. Full variable domain (missing parts from reference TRBV7-2 and TRBJ1-2): GAGVSQSPSNKVTEKGKDVELRCDPISGHTALYWYRQSLGQGLEFLIYFQGNSAPDKSGLPSDRFSAERTGGSVSTLTIQRTQQEDSAVYLCASSVQGRYGYTFGSGTRLTVV.

This rearrangement joins TRBV2 to TRBJ1-5, with D unclear. With 1 base removed from V and 3 bases from J, the gap between germline ends came to 10 bases. Germline V lookup: CDR1 SNHLY, CDR2 FYNNEI. The CDR3 contains 15 residues. DNA of the CDR3: TGTGCCAGCAGTGAAGACGGAGGCCCCAATCAGCCCCAGCATTTT. Its translation: CASSEDGGPNQPQHF. Full variable domain (remainder filled in from reference TRBV2 and TRBJ1-5): EPEVTQTPSHQVTQMGQEVILRCVPISNHLYFYWYRQILGQKVEFLVSFYNNEISEKSEIFDDQFSVERPDGSNFTLKIRSTKLEDSAMYFCASSEDGGPNQPQHFGDGTRLSIL.

The chain combines TRBV11-3 with TRBJ1-1; 9 bases match TRBD1. Germline assignment: CDR1 SGHNT and CDR2 YENEEA. With V trimmed by 3 bases and J by 10 bases, 9 bases remained unmatched. The CDR3 has 14 amino acids. The CDR3 DNA reads as TGTGCCAGCAGCTTGGGACAGGGTAGTTCTCCAGCTTTCTTT. It yields the protein CASSLGQGSSPAFF. Combining the CDR3 with reference TRBV11-3 and TRBJ1-1 gives the whole variable domain EAGVVQSPRYKIIEKKQPVAFWCNPISGHNTLYWYLQNLGQGPELLIRYENEEAVDDSQLPKDRFSAERLKGVDSTLKIQPAELGDSAVYLCASSLGQGSSPAFFGQGTRLTVV.

J is TRBJ2-2 and V is TRBV7-9; a weak D match, TRBD1 (5 bases). The length of the CDR3 is 14 residues. CDR1 is SEHNR, CDR2 FQNEAQ, per germline (reference sequence). V lost 5 bases and J 5 bases, leaving 12 bases between the germline ends. The CDR3 nucleotides are TGTGCCAGCAGCCTCAGGGTGGAAACCGGGGAGCTGTTTTTT. This codes for CASSLRVETGELFF.

V is TRBV6-5 and J is TRBJ1-3; D call uncertain. With 6 bases removed from V and 0 bases from J, the gap between germline ends came to 12 bases. This CDR3 contains 15 residues. Germline V gives CDR1 MNHEY, CDR2 SVGAGI. CDR3 amino acids: CASRADRRSGNTIYF. The CDR3 DNA is TGTGCCAGCAGAGCCGACCGCCGCTCTGGAAACACCATATATTTT.

This sequence joins TRBV19 and TRBJ1-5; D perhaps matches TRBD1 (5 bases). This CDR3 is 17 amino acids long. CDR1 and CDR2 (germline): LNHDA, SQIVND (reference sequence). V was shortened by 7 bases and J by 0 bases, with 19 bases between the two germline ends. CDR3 loop: CASNQLGATASNQPQHF. The CDR3 bases are TGTGCCAGTAACCAATTAGGGGCTACAGCTAGCAATCAGCCCCAGCATTTT.

The chain carries TRBV5-4 and TRBJ1-6; 7 bases agree with TRBD1. CDR1 is SGHNT and CDR2 is YYREEE in the germline V gene (reference sequence). J lost 7 bases, V lost 8 bases, and 12 bases had no gene match. This CDR3 is 15 amino acids long. CDR3 sequence: CASNSGTVANSPLHF. The CDR3 coding sequence is TGTGCCAGTAACTCCGGGACAGTAGCCAATTCACCCCTCCACTTT.

V is TRBV10-3 and J is TRBJ1-1; a possible D gene is TRBD1 (6 bases). This CDR3 region has 13 residues. Looked up from germline, CDR1 is ENHRY and CDR2 is SYGVKD. Deletions cut 4 bases from V and 2 bases from J, with 8 bases between. DNA for the CDR3: TGTGCCATCAGTGCAGGGGCCAACACTGAAGCTTTCTTT. Translation gives CAISAGANTEAFF.

The chain combines TRBV9 with TRBJ1-5, with a tentative D call TRBD1 (5 bases). V was shortened by 0 bases and J by 6 bases, with 7 bases between the two germline ends. This CDR3 region has 13 residues. CDR1 and CDR2 (germline): SGDLS, YYNGEE. The CDR3 DNA is TGTGCCAGCAGCGTAGGGGGACGTCAGCCCCAGCATTTT. This encodes CASSVGGRQPQHF.

The chain employs TRBV11-2 and TRBJ2-1, with D perhaps matching TRBD2 (6 bases). The CDR3 loop spans 15 amino acids. CDR1 is SGHAT and CDR2 is FQNNGV in the germline V gene. V was shortened by 4 bases and J by 6 bases, with 16 bases between the two germline ends. CDR3: CASSSYPVGGNEQFF. CDR3 coding DNA: TGTGCCAGCAGCTCCTATCCCGTGGGGGGCAATGAGCAGTTCTTC.

The chain uses TRBV7-8 and TRBJ2-1; 12 bases line up with TRBD2. V lost 5 bases, J lost 15 bases, and 11 bases stayed unmatched. CDR1 SGHVS and CDR2 FQNEAQ come from the germline V gene. The CDR3 consists of 14 residues. Written as DNA, the CDR3 is TGTGCCAGCAGCCTCCGGCTAGCGGGAGGGCCGCGGTTCTTC. It specifies CASSLRLAGGPRFF. The full variable domain, rest sourced from reference TRBV7-8 and TRBJ2-1, is GAGVSQSPRYKVAKRGQDVALRCDPISGHVSLFWYQQALGQGPEFLTYFQNEAQLDKSGLPSDRFFAERPEGSVSTLKIQRTQQEDSAVYLCASSLRLAGGPRFFGPGTRLTVL.